The clone carrying this T cell receptor (beta chain) was detected ten times or more. Fresh peripheral blood, 8 to 10 ml, was the source of the PBMCs. Amplified TCR beta CDR3 regions came from RNA transcripts. HTBI primers were the set used in a first-round RT-PCR of the TCR CDR3. TCRdb redid the calling of the multiplex PCR reads with MiXCR, one entry per CDR3 protein. The table shows approximately 600,000 distinct CDR3 sequences, with approximately 15% occurring only once. The V segment lost 6 bases and the J segment 6 bases; nucleotides outside the gene matches: 4. Germline V gene sequence: CDR1 SNHLY, CDR2 FYNNEI. CDR3 size: 12 residues. The sample is drawn from a study of T cells in Graves' hyperthyroidism and ophthalmopathy.

The source is a woman in her thirties with Graves' hyperthyroidism that later progressed to Graves' ophthalmopathy. This chain uses TRBV2 with TRBJ1-1; 7 bases are a match to TRBD1. Material: blood. DNA for the CDR3: TGTGCCAGCAGAAACAGGGGCGCTGAAGCTTTCTTT. This translates into CASRNRGAEAFF.